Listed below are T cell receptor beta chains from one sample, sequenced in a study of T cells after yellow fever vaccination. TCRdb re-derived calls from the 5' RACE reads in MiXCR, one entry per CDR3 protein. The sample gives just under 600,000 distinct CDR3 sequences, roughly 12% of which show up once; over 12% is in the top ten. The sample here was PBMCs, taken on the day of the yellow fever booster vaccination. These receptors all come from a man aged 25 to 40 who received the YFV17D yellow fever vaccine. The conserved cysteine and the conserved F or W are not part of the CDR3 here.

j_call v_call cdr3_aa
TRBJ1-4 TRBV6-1 ASSQDGGLGEKLF
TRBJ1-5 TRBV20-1 SATKTGGGNQPQH
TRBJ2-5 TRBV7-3 ASSPLSEGTQY
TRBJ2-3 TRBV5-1 ASSLAASGGHRDTQY
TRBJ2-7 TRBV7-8 ASSLSTGYEQY
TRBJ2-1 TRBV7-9 ASSLSPHPPREQF
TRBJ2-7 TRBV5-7 ASSLGVLCYEQY
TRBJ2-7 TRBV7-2 ASGRTSGSSYEQY
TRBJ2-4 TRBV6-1 ASSTGTSGTYIQY
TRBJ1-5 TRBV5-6 ASSLSFDQPQH
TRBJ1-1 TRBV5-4 ASSSPYGTGDFASTEAF
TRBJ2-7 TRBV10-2 ASSESIGEQY
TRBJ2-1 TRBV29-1 SVEGLAGPSSYNEQF
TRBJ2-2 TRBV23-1 ASSQPRTIPNTGELF
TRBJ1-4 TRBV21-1 ASSKANEKLF
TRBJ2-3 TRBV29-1 SVEDRRGTDTQY
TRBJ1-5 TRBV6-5 ASSYSAGNNQPQH
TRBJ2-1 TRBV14 ASSQELGGLYNEQF
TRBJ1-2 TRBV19 ASSIHGNYGYT
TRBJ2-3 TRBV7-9 ASSPRTSDWNTQY
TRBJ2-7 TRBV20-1 SAISTHLTPYEQY
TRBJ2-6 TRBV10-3 AISAGWQGANVLT
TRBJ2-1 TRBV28 ASSAPIKWENEQF
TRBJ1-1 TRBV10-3 AIRGLTGANTEAF
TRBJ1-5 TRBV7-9 ASSFWTGERGQPQH
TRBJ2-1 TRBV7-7 ASSLAGLHDEQF
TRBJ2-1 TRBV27 ASRTGGSSSYIEQF
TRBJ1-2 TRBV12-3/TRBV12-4 ASRSDVHDGYT
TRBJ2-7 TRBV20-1 SASQNMGLAYEQY
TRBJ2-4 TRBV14 ASSQALGSKNIQY
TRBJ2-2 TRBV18 ASSRAGVPGELF
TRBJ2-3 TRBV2 ASSPKNSGIGTDTQY
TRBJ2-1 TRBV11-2 ASSPGLEALEQF
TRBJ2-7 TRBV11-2 ASSSFPSGRSYEQY
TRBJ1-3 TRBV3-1 ASSRKGPGNTIY
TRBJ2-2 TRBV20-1 SAVRGATGELF
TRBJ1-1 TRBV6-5 ASSYSGASTEAF
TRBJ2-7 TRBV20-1 SARGTGTKADYEQY
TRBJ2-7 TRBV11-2 ASSLVSTNSYEQY
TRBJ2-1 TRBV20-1 SASPWVEAGDEQF